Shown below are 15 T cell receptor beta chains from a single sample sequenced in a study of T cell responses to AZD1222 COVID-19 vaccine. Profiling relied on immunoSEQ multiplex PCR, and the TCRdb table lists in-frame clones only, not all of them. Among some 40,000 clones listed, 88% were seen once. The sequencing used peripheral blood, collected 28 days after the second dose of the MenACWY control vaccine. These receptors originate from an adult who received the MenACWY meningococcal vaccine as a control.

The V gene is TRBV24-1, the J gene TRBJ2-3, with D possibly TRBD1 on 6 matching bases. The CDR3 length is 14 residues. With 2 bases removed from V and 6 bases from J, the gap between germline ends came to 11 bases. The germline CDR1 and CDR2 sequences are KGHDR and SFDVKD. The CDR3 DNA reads TGTGCCACCAGTGATTCAGGGGTATTGGATACGCAGTATTTT. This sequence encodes CATSDSGVLDTQYF.

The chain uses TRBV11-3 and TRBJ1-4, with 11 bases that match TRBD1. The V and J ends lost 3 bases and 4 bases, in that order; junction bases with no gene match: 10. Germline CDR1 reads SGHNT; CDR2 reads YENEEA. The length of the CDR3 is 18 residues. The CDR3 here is CASSLFLGQGDFNEKLFF. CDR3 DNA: TGTGCCAGCAGCTTGTTTTTGGGACAGGGGGACTTTAATGAAAAACTGTTTTTT. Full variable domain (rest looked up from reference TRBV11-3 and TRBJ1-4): EAGVVQSPRYKIIEKKQPVAFWCNPISGHNTLYWYLQNLGQGPELLIRYENEEAVDDSQLPKDRFSAERLKGVDSTLKIQPAELGDSAVYLCASSLFLGQGDFNEKLFFGSGTQLSVL.

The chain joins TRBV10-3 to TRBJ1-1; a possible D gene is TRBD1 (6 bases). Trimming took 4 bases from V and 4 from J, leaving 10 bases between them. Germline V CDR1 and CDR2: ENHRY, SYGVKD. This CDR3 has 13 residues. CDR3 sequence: CAISGRGGTEAFF. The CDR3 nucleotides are TGTGCCATCAGTGGTCGAGGGGGCACTGAAGCTTTCTTT.

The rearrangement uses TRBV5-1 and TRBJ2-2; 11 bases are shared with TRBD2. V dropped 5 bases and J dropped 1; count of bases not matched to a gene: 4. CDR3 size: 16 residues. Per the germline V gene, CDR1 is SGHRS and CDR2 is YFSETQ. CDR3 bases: TGCGCCAGCAGGCAGGGACTAGCGGTGAACACCGGGGAGCTGTTTTTT. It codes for CASRQGLAVNTGELFF.

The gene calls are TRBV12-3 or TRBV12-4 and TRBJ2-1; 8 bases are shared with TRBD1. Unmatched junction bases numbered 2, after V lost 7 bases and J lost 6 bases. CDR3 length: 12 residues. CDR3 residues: CASNDRGNEQFF. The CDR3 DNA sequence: TGTGCCAGCAACGACAGGGGCAATGAGCAGTTCTTC.

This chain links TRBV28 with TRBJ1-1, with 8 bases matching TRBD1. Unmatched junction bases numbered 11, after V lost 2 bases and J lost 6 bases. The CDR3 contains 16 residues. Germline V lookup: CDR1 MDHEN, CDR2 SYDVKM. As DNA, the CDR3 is TGTGCCAGCAGTTTACCGAGACAGGGGACCCTCGCTGAAGCTTTCTTT. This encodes CASSLPRQGTLAEAFF. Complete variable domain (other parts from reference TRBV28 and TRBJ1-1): DVKVTQSSRYLVKRTGEKVFLECVQDMDHENMFWYRQDPGLGLRLIYFSYDVKMKEKGDIPEGYSVSREKKERFSLILESASTNQTSMYLCASSLPRQGTLAEAFFGQGTRLTVV.

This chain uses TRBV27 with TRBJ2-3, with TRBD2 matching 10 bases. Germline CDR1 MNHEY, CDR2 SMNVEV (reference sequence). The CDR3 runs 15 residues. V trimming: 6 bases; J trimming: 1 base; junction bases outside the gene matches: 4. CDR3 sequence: CASSPGLAGTDTQYF. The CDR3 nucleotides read TGTGCCAGCAGCCCTGGACTAGCGGGCACAGATACGCAGTATTTT.

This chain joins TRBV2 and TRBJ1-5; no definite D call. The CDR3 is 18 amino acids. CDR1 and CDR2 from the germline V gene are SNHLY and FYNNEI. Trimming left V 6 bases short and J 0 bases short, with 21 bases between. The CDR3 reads CASRVTQGSVGSNQPQHF. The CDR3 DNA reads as TGTGCCAGCAGAGTAACTCAAGGGTCCGTGGGTAGCAATCAGCCCCAGCATTTT. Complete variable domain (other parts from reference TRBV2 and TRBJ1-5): EPEVTQTPSHQVTQMGQEVILRCVPISNHLYFYWYRQILGQKVEFLVSFYNNEISEKSEIFDDQFSVERPDGSNFTLKIRSTKLEDSAMYFCASRVTQGSVGSNQPQHFGDGTRLSIL.

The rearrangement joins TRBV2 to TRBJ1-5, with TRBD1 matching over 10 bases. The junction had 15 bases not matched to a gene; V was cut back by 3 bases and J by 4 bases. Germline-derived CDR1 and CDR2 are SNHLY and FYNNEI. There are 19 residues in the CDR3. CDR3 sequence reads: CASSDRWDRGSIQNQPQHF. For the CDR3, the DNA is TGTGCCAGCAGTGACCGTTGGGACAGGGGATCGATTCAGAATCAGCCCCAGCATTTT.

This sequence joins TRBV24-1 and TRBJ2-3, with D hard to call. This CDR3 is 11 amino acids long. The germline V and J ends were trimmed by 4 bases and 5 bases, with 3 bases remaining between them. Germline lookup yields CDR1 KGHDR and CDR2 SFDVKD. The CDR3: CATSEGDTQYF. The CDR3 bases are TGTGCCACCAGTGAGGGAGATACGCAGTATTTT.

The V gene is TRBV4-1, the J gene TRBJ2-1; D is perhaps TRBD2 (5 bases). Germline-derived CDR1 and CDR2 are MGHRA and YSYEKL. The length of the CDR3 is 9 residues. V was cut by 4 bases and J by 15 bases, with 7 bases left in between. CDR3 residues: CASSRRTFF. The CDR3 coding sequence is TGCGCCAGCAGCCGGAGGACGTTCTTC.

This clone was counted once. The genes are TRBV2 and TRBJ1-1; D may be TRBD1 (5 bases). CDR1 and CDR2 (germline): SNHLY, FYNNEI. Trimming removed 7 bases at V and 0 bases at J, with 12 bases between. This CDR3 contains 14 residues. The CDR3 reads CASNQGRMNTEAFF. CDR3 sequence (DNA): TGTGCCAGCAACCAGGGACGGATGAACACTGAAGCTTTCTTT.

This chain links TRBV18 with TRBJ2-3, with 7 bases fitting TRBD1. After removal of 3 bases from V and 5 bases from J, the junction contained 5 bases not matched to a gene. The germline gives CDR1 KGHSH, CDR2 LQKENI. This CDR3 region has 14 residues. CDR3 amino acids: CASSPRQGQDTQYF. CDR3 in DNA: TGTGCCAGCTCACCGAGACAGGGTCAAGATACGCAGTATTTT.

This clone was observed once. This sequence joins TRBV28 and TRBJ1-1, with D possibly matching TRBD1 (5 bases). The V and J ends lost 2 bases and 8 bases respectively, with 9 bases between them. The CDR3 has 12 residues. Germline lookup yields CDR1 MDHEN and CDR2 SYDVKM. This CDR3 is CASSLTGYEAFF. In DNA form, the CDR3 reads TGTGCCAGCAGTTTAACAGGATACGAAGCTTTCTTT.

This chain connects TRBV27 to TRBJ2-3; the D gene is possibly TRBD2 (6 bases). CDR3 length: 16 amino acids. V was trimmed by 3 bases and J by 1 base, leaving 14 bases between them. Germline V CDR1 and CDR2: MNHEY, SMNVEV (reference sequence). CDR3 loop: CASSLGGGRRTDTQYF. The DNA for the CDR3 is TGTGCCAGCAGTTTGGGAGGCGGCAGACGCACAGATACGCAGTATTTT.